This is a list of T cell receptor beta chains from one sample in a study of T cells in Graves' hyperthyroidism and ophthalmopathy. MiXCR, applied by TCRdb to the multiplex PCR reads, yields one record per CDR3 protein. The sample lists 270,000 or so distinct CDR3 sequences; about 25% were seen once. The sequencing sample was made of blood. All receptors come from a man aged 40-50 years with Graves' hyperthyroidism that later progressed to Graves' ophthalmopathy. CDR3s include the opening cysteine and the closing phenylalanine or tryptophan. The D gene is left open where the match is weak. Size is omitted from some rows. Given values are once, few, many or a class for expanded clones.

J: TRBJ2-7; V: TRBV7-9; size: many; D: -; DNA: TGTGCCAGCAGCCCACAGCGTTCCTACGAGCAGTACTTC; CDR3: CASSPQRSYEQYF
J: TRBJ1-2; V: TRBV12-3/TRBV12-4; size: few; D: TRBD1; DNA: TGTGCCAGCAGTTTAGGGACAGGGGACGGCTACACCTTC; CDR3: CASSLGTGDGYTF
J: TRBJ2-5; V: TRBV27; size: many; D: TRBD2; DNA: TGTGCCAGCAGTTCACTAGCGGGCCAAGAGACCCAGTACTTC; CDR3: CASSSLAGQETQYF
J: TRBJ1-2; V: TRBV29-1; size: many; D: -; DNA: TGCAGCGTTGTAGAAGGGGACTATGGCTACACCTTC; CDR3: CSVVEGDYGYTF
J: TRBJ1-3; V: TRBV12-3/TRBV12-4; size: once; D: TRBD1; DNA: TGTGCCAGCAGCCAGGGGTCTCAGGGGGCTGGAAACACCATATATTTT; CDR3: CASSQGSQGAGNTIYF
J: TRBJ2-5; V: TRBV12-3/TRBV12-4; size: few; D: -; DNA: TGTGCCAGCAGTTTAGCTCTCCTTCGGCCAGAGACCCAGTACTTC; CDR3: CASSLALLRPETQYF
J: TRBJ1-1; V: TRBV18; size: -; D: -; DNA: TGTGCCAGCTCACCGAGCCAGGGTGTCTCTGAAGCTTTCTTT; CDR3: CASSPSQGVSEAFF
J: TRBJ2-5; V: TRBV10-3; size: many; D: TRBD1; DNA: TGTGCCATCAGATCCCCGGACAGGGGAGAGCAAGAGACCCAGTACTTC; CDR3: CAIRSPDRGEQETQYF
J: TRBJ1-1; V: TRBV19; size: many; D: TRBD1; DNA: TGTGCCAGTAGTCCCCAGCGGACAGGGGTCGGTGAAGCTTTCTTT; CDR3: CASSPQRTGVGEAFF
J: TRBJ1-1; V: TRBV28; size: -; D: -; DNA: TGTGCCAGCAGACAGCCCATAAACACTGAAGCTTTCTTT; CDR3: CASRQPINTEAFF
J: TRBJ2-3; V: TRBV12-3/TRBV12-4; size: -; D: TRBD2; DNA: TGTGCCAGCAGTCCGTGGGACTACCCAGATACGCAGTATTTT; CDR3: CASSPWDYPDTQYF
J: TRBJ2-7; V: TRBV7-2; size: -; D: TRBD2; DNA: TGTGCCAGCAGCTTAAGCGGGAGCCTCCTTGGGGAGCAGTACTTC; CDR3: CASSLSGSLLGEQYF
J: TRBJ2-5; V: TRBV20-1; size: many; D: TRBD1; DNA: TGCAGTGCATCAATGACAGGGCAAGAGACCCAGTACTTC; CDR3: CSASMTGQETQYF
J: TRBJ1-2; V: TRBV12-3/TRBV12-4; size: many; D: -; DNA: TGTGCCAGCAGTTTGAGAACGGGAGCGGGTGGCTACACCTTC; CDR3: CASSLRTGAGGYTF
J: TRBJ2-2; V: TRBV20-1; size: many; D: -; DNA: TGCAGTGCTACCGGGGGGACAGCGAACACCGGGGAGCTGTTTTTT; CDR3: CSATGGTANTGELFF
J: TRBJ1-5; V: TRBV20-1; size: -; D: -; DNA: TGCAGTGCTAGCGACGGCCGGAGCAATCAGCCCCAGCATTTT; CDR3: CSASDGRSNQPQHF
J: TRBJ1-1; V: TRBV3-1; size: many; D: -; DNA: TGTGCCAGCAGCCCATCCCCCAGTCCGAACACTGAAGCTTTCTTT; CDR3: CASSPSPSPNTEAFF
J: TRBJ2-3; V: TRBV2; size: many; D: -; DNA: TGTGCCAGCCGCTTAGGGGGGACGCAGTATTTT; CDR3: CASRLGGTQYF
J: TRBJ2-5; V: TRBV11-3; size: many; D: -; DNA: TGTGCCAGCAGCCGAAGGGACACCCAAGAGACCCAGTACTTC; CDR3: CASSRRDTQETQYF
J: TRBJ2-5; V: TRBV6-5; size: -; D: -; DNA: TGTGCCAGCAGTTACTCTACGACTACCCGGTACCAAGAGACCCAGTACTTC; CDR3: CASSYSTTTRYQETQYF
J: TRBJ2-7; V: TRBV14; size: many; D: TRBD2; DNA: TGTGCCAGCAGCCAAGTTTGGGAGAGCGGGAACTACGAGCAGTACTTC; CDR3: CASSQVWESGNYEQYF
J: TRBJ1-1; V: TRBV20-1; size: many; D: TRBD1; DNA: TGCAGTGCAAAGACAGGGGGCTCTGTCACTGAAGCTTTCTTT; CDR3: CSAKTGGSVTEAFF
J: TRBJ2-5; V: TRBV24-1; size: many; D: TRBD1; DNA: TGTGCCACCAGTGACCAAGGGACAGGGGGAACCCAGTACTTC; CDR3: CATSDQGTGGTQYF
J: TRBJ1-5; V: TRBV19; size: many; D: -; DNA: TGTGCCAGTAGGGGGCCAGCGGGGAGCAATCAGCCCCAGCATTTT; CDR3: CASRGPAGSNQPQHF
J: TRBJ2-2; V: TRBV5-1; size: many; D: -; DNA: TGCGCCAGCAGCTTGGAGGGGGCCGGGGAGCTGTTTTTT; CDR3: CASSLEGAGELFF
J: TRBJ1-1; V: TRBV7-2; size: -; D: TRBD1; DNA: TGTGCCAGCAGAGGACAGGGGAGGGTTGAAGCTTTCTTT; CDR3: CASRGQGRVEAFF
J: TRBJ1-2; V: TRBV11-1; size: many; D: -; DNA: TGTGCCAGCAGCCCCGACAGTACTGGCTACACCTTC; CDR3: CASSPDSTGYTF
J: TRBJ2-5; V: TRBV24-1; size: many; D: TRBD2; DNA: TGTGCCACCAGTCTAGCGGGAGGCCAAGAGACCCAGTACTTC; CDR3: CATSLAGGQETQYF
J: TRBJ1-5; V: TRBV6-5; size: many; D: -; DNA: TGTGCCAGCAGGTCTCCGGGGGAATATCACCCCCAGCATTTT; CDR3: CASRSPGEYHPQHF
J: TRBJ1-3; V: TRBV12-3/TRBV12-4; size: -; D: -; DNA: TGTGCCAGCAGCTTTACAGGGTTCGGAAACACCATATATTTT; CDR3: CASSFTGFGNTIYF
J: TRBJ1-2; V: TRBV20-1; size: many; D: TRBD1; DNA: TGCAGTGCCACTCAGCGGACAGGTGGCGGCTACACCTTC; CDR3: CSATQRTGGGYTF
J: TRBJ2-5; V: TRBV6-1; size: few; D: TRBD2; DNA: TGTGCCAGCAGATCCGGACTAGCGGGAGGGGAGACCCAGTACTTC; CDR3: CASRSGLAGGETQYF
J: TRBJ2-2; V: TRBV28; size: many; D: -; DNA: TGTGCCAGCTACGGTAGCGGCAGCACCGGGGAGCTGTTTTTT; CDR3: CASYGSGSTGELFF
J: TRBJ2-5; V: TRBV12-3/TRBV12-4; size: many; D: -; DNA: TGTGCCAGCAGTACCCAATCCTGGGAGACCCAGTACTTC; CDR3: CASSTQSWETQYF
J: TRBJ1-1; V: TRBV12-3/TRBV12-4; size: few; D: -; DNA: TGTGCCAGCTCCACCCGGGGGGAGGGGGACACTGAAGCTTTCTTT; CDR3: CASSTRGEGDTEAFF